This entry is about one T cell receptor (beta chain). Its antigen is not known. The data were obtained in a study of beta chain features in type 1 diabetes. Study-level findings and limits: Cells with high TCR expression could be over-represented when cDNA is sequenced. The study left unresolved whether HLA type influences TCRB rearrangement. The study found fewer insertions and more deletions at VDJ junctions in type 1 diabetes patients.

The investigators reverse transcribed all of the isolated RNA, so they sequenced expressed TCRB transcripts. Assay used: immunoSEQ multiplex PCR; TCRdb lists only in-frame clones, some missing. The table includes some 40,000 clones, 49% detected once. In germline, CDR1 is SQVTM, CDR2 ANQGSEA. Trimming pared 4 bases from V and 2 bases from J, leaving 12 bases between. The CDR3 has 14 residues. The sequenced material came from central memory CD4+ T cells from blood. The clonotype comes from a woman in her late teens or twenties in good health. The chain employs TRBV29-1 and TRBJ1-5, with D unclear. CDR3 residues: CSVGSGSGNQPQHF. CDR3 DNA: TGCAGCGTTGGTAGCGGGAGTGGCAATCAGCCCCAGCATTTT.